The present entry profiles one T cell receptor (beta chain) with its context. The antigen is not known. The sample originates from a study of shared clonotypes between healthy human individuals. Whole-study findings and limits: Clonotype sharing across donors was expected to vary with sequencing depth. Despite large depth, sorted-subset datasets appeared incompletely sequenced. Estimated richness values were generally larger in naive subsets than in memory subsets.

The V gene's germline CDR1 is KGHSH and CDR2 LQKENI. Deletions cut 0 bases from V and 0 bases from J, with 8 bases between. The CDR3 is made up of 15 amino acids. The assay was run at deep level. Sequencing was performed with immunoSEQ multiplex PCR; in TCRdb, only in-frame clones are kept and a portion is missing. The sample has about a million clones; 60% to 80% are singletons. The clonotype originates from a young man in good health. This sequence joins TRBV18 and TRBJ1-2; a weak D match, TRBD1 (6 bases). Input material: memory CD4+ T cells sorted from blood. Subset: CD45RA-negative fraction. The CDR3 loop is CASSPPGDTNYGYTF. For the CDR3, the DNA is TGTGCCAGCTCACCACCCGGGGACACTAACTATGGCTACACCTTC.